This T cell receptor beta chain was recovered during a study of blood T cell repertoires in COVID-19. The wider study: From T cells, B-cell-depleted T cells, or PBMCs came the material, which was cDNA or gDNA.

In the source study's methods: Amplification of reference gene primers was used by the study to estimate nucleated cell counts. TCRdb's table, derived via immunoSEQ multiplex PCR, lists solely in-frame clones and lacks some. That table furnishes V, J and clone size, whereas the DNA furnished D and trimming. The sample records about 60,000 clones, approximately 88% being singletons. Seattle researchers signed up patients amid active infection and tracked them longitudinally. The specimen sequenced was peripheral blood. The sequence was obtained from a young man with COVID-19, enrolled during active disease.

CDR3 DNA sequence: TGTGCCAGCAGTTCCCCAAGGACAGGGGGCAACTATGGCTACACCTTC. Translated: CASSSPRTGGNYGYTF. The J gene is TRBJ1-2, the V gene TRBV28; the match to TRBD1 covers 11 bases. CDR1 MDHEN and CDR2 SYDVKM come from the germline V gene. V lost 4 bases, J lost 2 bases, and 6 bases stayed unmatched. The CDR3 runs to 16 residues.